The 12 T cell receptor beta chains below come from one sample, sequenced in a study of neoadjuvant anti-PD-1 for oral cavity cancer listed by TCRdb under 2021. The library relied on the immunoSEQ multiplex PCR assay. Imported from immuneACCESS, the table was reduced by TCRdb to in-frame sequences with V and J called. These copies leave out some clones; in studies compared against another copy, an unresolved V gene accounts for under half, and the cause of the remainder is not known. For this sample the table gives approximately 17,000 clones, of which roughly 60% were detected only once. Around 2.8% of the sample comes from the top ten. The time point label corresponds to: before neoadjuvant nivolumab. Sequenced here: PBMCs, sampled before nivolumab (anti-PD-1) treatment. The receptors were sampled from a person aged 40-85 years with oral cavity squamous cell carcinoma.

This clone was recorded a few times. The rearrangement joins TRBV27 to TRBJ2-1; 7 bases are a match to TRBD2. Germline CDR1 reads MNHEY; CDR2 reads SMNVEV (reference sequence). V shed 7 bases, J shed 4 bases, and the junction held 10 bases outside the gene matches. CDR3 length: 15 residues. For the CDR3, the DNA is TGTGCCAGCATCAAGGGCGCTAGCGGTTACAATGAGCAGTTCTTC. Translation: CASIKGASGYNEQFF.

The CDR3 DNA reads TGTGCCAGCAGTTCAATAGCGGGAGGCACCTACAATGAGCAGTTCTTC. Amino acids: CASSSIAGGTYNEQFF. V usage is TRBV27 and J usage is TRBJ2-1; 10 bases map to TRBD2. V was pared by 4 bases and J by 2 bases, with 5 bases of the junction left unmatched. The germline gives CDR1 MNHEY, CDR2 SMNVEV (reference sequence). The CDR3 length is 16 residues.

This rearrangement joins TRBV6-6 to TRBJ1-5; D not resolved. Between the trimmed V and J ends, which lost 8 bases and 7 bases, there was a span of 15 bases. The germline V gene encodes CDR1 MNHNY and CDR2 SVGAGI (reference sequence). The CDR3 length is 13 residues. This chain's CDR3 is CASRMPQDQPQHF. The DNA of the CDR3 is TGTGCCAGCCGTATGCCCCAAGACCAGCCCCAGCATTTT.

The chain links TRBV10-1 to TRBJ2-3; no definite D call. V dropped 4 bases and J dropped 5 bases, with 4 bases sitting between them. The CDR3 totals 11 residues. Germline CDR1 is WNHNN and CDR2 is SYGVQD (reference sequence). CDR3 residues: CASSAGDTQYF. The CDR3 region has the DNA TGCGCCAGCAGTGCGGGAGATACGCAGTATTTT.

The chain uses TRBV6-1 and TRBJ2-7, with unresolved D. The germline gives CDR1 MNHNS, CDR2 SASEGT. This CDR3 is 11 amino acids long. Trimming took off 5 bases at V and 6 bases at J, with 8 bases between the two ends. CDR3 residues: CASSLPLEQYF. DNA for the CDR3: TGTGCCAGCAGTCTCCCTCTCGAGCAGTACTTC.

The CDR3 here is CASRWGSEETQYF. For the CDR3, the DNA is TGTGCCAGCAGATGGGGCAGCGAAGAGACCCAGTACTTC. The chain has TRBV6-5 and TRBJ2-5; maybe TRBD1 (5 bases). The V gene's germline CDR1 is MNHEY and CDR2 SVGAGI. The germline V and J ends were trimmed by 6 bases and 3 bases, with 11 bases remaining between them. The CDR3 loop spans 13 amino acids.

The V gene is TRBV29-1, the J gene TRBJ2-5; TRBD1 matches 7 bases. V was clipped by 6 bases and J by 0 bases; unmatched bases: 4. The CDR3 runs 13 residues. Germline V gives CDR1 SQVTM, CDR2 ANQGSEA. This CDR3 reads CSVQDRNQETQYF. The CDR3 coding sequence is TGCAGCGTCCAGGACAGGAACCAAGAGACCCAGTACTTC.

The table lists this clone with a few counts. The chain is built from TRBV7-9 and TRBJ2-1; TRBD2 agrees at 13 bases. Losses at the gene ends were 4 bases for V and 8 bases for J; bases not matched to a gene: 8. This CDR3 is built from 16 residues. Germline V gives CDR1 SEHNR, CDR2 FQNEAQ (reference sequence). For the CDR3, the DNA is TGTGCCAGCAGCTATCAGACTAGCGGGAGGACCGATGAGCAGTTCTTC. Translation: CASSYQTSGRTDEQFF.

This clone was observed a few times. This sequence joins TRBV7-6 and TRBJ2-3, with D hard to call. The CDR3 is 15 residues long. Germline CDR1 reads SGHVS; CDR2 reads FNYEAQ. Trimming removed 5 bases at V and 2 bases at J, with 14 bases between. The CDR3 DNA is TGTGCCAGCAGCCCCCTGGGCAGCACCACAGATACGCAGTATTTT. Residues: CASSPLGSTTDTQYF. Combining the CDR3 with reference TRBV7-6 and TRBJ2-3 gives the whole variable domain GAGVSQSPRYKVTKRGQDVALRCDPISGHVSLYWYRQALGQGPEFLTYFNYEAQQDKSGLPNDRFSAERPEGSISTLTIQRTEQRDSAMYRCASSPLGSTTDTQYFGPGTRLTVL.

The rearrangement uses TRBV11-3 and TRBJ2-3; TRBD1 agrees at 7 bases. This CDR3 has 13 residues. Germline V gives CDR1 SGHNT, CDR2 YENEEA. The V gene end was trimmed by 5 bases and the J gene end by 3 bases; junction bases not matched to a gene: 2. The CDR3 sequence is CASSEQGTDTQYF. For the CDR3, the DNA is TGTGCCAGCAGCGAACAGGGGACAGATACGCAGTATTTT. Variable domain in full (rest from reference TRBV11-3 and TRBJ2-3): EAGVVQSPRYKIIEKKQPVAFWCNPISGHNTLYWYLQNLGQGPELLIRYENEEAVDDSQLPKDRFSAERLKGVDSTLKIQPAELGDSAVYLCASSEQGTDTQYFGPGTRLTVL.

This clone was detected a few times. The J gene is TRBJ2-7, the V gene TRBV6-5; 7 bases match TRBD2. With V trimmed by 7 bases and J by 5 bases, 11 bases remained unmatched. The germline V gene encodes CDR1 MNHEY and CDR2 SVGAGI. The CDR3 runs to 14 residues. The CDR3 DNA is TGTGCCAGCACTCCGGGTGGGAGGGCCCACGAGCAGTACTTC. This gives the protein CASTPGGRAHEQYF.

This clone was found a few times. The rearrangement joins TRBV28 to TRBJ2-7; D ambiguous. Germline V gene sequence: CDR1 MDHEN, CDR2 SYDVKM. V gave up 4 bases and J gave up 6 bases, with 7 bases separating them. The length of the CDR3 is 11 residues. The CDR3 nucleotides read TGTGCCAGCAGTTCCCAGTTCGAGCAGTACTTC. Encoded protein: CASSSQFEQYF.